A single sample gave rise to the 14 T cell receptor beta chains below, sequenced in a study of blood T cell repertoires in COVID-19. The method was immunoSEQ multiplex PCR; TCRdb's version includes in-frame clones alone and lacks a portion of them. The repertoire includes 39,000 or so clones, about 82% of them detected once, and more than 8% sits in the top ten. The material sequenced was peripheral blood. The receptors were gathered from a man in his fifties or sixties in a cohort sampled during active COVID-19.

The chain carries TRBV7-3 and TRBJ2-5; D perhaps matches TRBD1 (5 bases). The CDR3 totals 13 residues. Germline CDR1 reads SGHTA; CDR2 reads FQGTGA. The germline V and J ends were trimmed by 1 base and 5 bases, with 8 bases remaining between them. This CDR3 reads CASSLIAGETQYF. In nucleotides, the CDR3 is TGTGCCAGCAGCTTAATAGCAGGGGAGACCCAGTACTTC.

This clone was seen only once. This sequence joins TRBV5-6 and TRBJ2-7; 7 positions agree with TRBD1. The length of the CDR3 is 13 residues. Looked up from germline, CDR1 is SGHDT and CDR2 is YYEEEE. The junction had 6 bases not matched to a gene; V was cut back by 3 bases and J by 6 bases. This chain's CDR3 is CASSWTGSSEQYF. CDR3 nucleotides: TGTGCCAGCAGCTGGACAGGATCATCCGAGCAGTACTTC.

CDR3 in amino acids: CASSQGSGRHGGFF. DNA of the CDR3: TGTGCCAGCAGCCAAGGGTCGGGAAGACACGGAGGGTTCTTC. The chain recombines TRBV3-1 (or the pseudogene TRBV3-2) with TRBJ2-1, with D perhaps matching TRBD2 (5 bases). From germline, CDR1 is LGHDT and CDR2 YNNKEL (reference sequence). The CDR3 runs to 14 residues. The V gene lost 1 base and the J gene lost 15 bases, with 19 bases spanning the gap.

CDR3 DNA sequence: TGTGCCAGCAGCTTAGGGATAGCGAGCTATGGCTACACCTTC. This codes for CASSLGIASYGYTF. V and J are TRBV13 and TRBJ1-2; D uncertain. Germline V lookup: CDR1 PRHDT, CDR2 FYEKMQ (reference sequence). V gave up 0 bases and J gave up 4 bases, with 9 bases separating them. This CDR3 spans 14 amino acids.

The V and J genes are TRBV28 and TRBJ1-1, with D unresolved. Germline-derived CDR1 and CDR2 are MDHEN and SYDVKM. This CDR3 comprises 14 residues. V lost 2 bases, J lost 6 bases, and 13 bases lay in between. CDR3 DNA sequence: TGTGCCAGCAGTTTAGTATCGGGGTACTCTGAAGCTTTCTTT. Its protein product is CASSLVSGYSEAFF. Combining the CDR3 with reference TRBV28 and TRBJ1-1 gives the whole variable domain DVKVTQSSRYLVKRTGEKVFLECVQDMDHENMFWYRQDPGLGLRLIYFSYDVKMKEKGDIPEGYSVSREKKERFSLILESASTNQTSMYLCASSLVSGYSEAFFGQGTRLTVV.

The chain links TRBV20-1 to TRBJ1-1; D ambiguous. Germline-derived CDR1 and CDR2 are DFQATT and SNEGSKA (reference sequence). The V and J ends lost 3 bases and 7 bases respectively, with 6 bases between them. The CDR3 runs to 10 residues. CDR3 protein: CSARPIEAFF. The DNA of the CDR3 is TGCAGTGCTAGGCCTATTGAAGCTTTCTTT.

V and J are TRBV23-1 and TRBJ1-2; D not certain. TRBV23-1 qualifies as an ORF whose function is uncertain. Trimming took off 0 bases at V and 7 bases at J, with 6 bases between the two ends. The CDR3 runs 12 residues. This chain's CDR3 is CASSQSPGGYTF. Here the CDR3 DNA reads TGCGCCAGCAGTCAATCCCCGGGTGGCTACACCTTC.

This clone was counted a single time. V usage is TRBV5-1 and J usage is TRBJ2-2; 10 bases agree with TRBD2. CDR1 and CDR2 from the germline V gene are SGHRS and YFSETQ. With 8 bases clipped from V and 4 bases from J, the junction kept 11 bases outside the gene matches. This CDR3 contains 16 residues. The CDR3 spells CASEEGSGRATGELFF. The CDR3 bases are TGCGCCAGTGAGGAAGGGAGCGGGAGGGCCACCGGGGAGCTGTTTTTT. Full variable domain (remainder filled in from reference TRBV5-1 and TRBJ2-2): KAGVTQTPRYLIKTRGQQVTLSCSPISGHRSVSWYQQTPGQGLQFLFEYFSETQRNKGNFPGRFSGRQFSNSRSEMNVSTLELGDSALYLCASEEGSGRATGELFFGEGSRLTVL.

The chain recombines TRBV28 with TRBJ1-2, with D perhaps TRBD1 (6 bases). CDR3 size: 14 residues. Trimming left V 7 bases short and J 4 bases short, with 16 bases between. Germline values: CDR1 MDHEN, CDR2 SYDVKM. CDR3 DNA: TGTGCCAGCACCCACGGGGGGGCCCTCTATGGCTACACCTTC. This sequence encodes CASTHGGALYGYTF.

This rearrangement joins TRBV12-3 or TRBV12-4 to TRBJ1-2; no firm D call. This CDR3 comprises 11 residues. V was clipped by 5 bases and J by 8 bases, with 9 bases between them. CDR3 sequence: CASSNLAGYTF. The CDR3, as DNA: TGTGCCAGCAGTAACCTAGCGGGCTACACCTTC.

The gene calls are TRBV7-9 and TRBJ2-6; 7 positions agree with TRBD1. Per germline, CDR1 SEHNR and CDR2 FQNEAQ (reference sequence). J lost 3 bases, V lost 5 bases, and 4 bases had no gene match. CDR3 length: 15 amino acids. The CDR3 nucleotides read TGTGCCAGCAGCGTGACAGGGAATGGGGCCAACGTCCTGACTTTC. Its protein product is CASSVTGNGANVLTF.

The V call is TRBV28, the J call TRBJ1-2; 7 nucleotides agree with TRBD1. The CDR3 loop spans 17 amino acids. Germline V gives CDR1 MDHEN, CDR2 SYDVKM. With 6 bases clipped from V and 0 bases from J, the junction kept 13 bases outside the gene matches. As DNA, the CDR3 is TGTGCCAGCAGCCTTTACCCTAGGACAGGAGCTAACTATGGCTACACCTTC. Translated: CASSLYPRTGANYGYTF.

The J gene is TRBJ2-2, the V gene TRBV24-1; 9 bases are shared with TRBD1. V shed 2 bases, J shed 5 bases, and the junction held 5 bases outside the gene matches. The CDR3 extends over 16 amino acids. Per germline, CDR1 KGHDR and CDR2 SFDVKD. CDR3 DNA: TGTGCCACCAGTGATTCCGGGACAGGGAGAACCGGGGAGCTGTTTTTT. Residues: CATSDSGTGRTGELFF.

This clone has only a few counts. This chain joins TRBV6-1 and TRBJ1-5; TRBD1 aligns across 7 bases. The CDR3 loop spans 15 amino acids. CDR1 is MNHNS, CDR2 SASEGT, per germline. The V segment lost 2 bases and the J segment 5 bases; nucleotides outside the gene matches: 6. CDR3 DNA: TGTGCCAGCAGTGAATGGCAGGGGGGCGATCAGCCCCAGCATTTT. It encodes CASSEWQGGDQPQHF.